Listed below are T cell receptor beta chains from one sample, sequenced in a study of cytomegalovirus exposure and HLA in healthy donors. Sequencing was performed with immunoSEQ multiplex PCR; in TCRdb, only in-frame clones are kept and a portion is missing. Among some 87,000 clones listed, over 70% were seen once. Sequencing was done on a sample of PBMCs. These receptors all stem from a woman in her forties in good health and CMV-seropositive. The CDR3 runs from the conserved cysteine through the conserved F or W. Each record gives: clone size, D gene, V gene, J gene, CDR3 DNA, CDR3 protein. D genes are given only for firm matches. Clone size is shown for a subset of rows, as once, few, many or a class of expanded clone.

clone size: -; D gene: -; V gene: TRBV7-8; J gene: TRBJ2-3; CDR3 DNA: TGTGCCAGCAGCCCACTTCCACAGGCCACAGATACGCAGTATTTT; CDR3 protein: CASSPLPQATDTQYF
clone size: few; D gene: -; V gene: TRBV27; J gene: TRBJ2-7; CDR3 DNA: TGTGCCAGCAGTGAGGGCTGGTCAGGCCACGAGCAGTACTTC; CDR3 protein: CASSEGWSGHEQYF
clone size: -; D gene: -; V gene: TRBV6-1; J gene: TRBJ1-2; CDR3 DNA: TGTGCCAGCACTGACAGACATAACTATGGCTACACCTTC; CDR3 protein: CASTDRHNYGYTF
clone size: -; D gene: -; V gene: TRBV27; J gene: TRBJ1-5; CDR3 DNA: TGTGCCAGCAGCCCGGTGGAGAGGGACAATCAGCCCCAGCATTTT; CDR3 protein: CASSPVERDNQPQHF
clone size: -; D gene: -; V gene: TRBV6-4; J gene: TRBJ2-1; CDR3 DNA: TGTGCCAGCAGTCAGGGCCCCTACAATGAGCAGTTCTTC; CDR3 protein: CASSQGPYNEQFF
clone size: -; D gene: -; V gene: TRBV7-7; J gene: TRBJ2-5; CDR3 DNA: TGTGCCAGCAGCTATAGGGGCCCCCAAGAGACCCAGTACTTC; CDR3 protein: CASSYRGPQETQYF
clone size: once; D gene: -; V gene: TRBV5-1; J gene: TRBJ1-1; CDR3 DNA: TGCGCCAGCAGCTTGAATCCGGCGACAGGGAACACTGAAGCTTTCTTT; CDR3 protein: CASSLNPATGNTEAFF
clone size: -; D gene: TRBD2; V gene: TRBV4-2; J gene: TRBJ2-5; CDR3 DNA: TGTGCCAGCAGCCAAGGGGGTAGCGGGAGATTTTCCGGGCAGTACTTC; CDR3 protein: CASSQGGSGRFSGQYF
clone size: -; D gene: TRBD1; V gene: TRBV6-5; J gene: TRBJ2-7; CDR3 DNA: TGTGCCAGCAGTTACGAACTGGACAGGGGACGTTACGAGCAGTACTTC; CDR3 protein: CASSYELDRGRYEQYF
clone size: -; D gene: -; V gene: TRBV5-6; J gene: TRBJ1-4; CDR3 DNA: TGTGCCAGCAGCCATGAACAGGGCTTCAATGAAAAACTGTTTTTT; CDR3 protein: CASSHEQGFNEKLFF
clone size: -; D gene: -; V gene: TRBV30; J gene: TRBJ2-7; CDR3 DNA: TGTGCCTGTTCCGAGGGACTCTCCTACGAGCAGTACTTC; CDR3 protein: CACSEGLSYEQYF
clone size: -; D gene: -; V gene: TRBV5-6; J gene: TRBJ2-1; CDR3 DNA: TGTGCCAGCAGTGACATTGGCTCCTACAATGAGCAGTTCTTC; CDR3 protein: CASSDIGSYNEQFF
clone size: few; D gene: TRBD1; V gene: TRBV5-1; J gene: TRBJ2-1; CDR3 DNA: TGCGCCAGCAGCGTGGCAGGGGGAAGATCGGCCAATGAGCAGTTCTTC; CDR3 protein: CASSVAGGRSANEQFF
clone size: -; D gene: TRBD1; V gene: TRBV19; J gene: TRBJ1-6; CDR3 DNA: TGTGCCAGTAGGCAGGACAGGGCCACTAATTCACCCCTCCACTTT; CDR3 protein: CASRQDRATNSPLHF
clone size: -; D gene: -; V gene: TRBV5-1; J gene: TRBJ1-5; CDR3 DNA: TGCGCCAGCAGCTTGGGGCCTTTCCAGCCCCAGCATTTT; CDR3 protein: CASSLGPFQPQHF
clone size: few; D gene: -; V gene: TRBV28; J gene: TRBJ2-3; CDR3 DNA: TGTGCCAGCAGGGGGGCGGGAGTCGGCACAGATACGCAGTATTTT; CDR3 protein: CASRGAGVGTDTQYF
clone size: -; D gene: -; V gene: TRBV7-3; J gene: TRBJ1-1; CDR3 DNA: TGTGCCAGCAGCTTAGAGCTCTACACTGAAGCTTTCTTT; CDR3 protein: CASSLELYTEAFF
clone size: few; D gene: TRBD2; V gene: TRBV27; J gene: TRBJ2-1; CDR3 DNA: TGTGCCAGCACCCTAGCGGCCCACTACAATGAGCAGTTCTTC; CDR3 protein: CASTLAAHYNEQFF
clone size: once; D gene: TRBD1; V gene: TRBV5-4; J gene: TRBJ2-5; CDR3 DNA: TGTGCCAGCAGCACCACGGACAGGGGGGAAGAGACCCAGTACTTC; CDR3 protein: CASSTTDRGEETQYF
clone size: -; D gene: -; V gene: TRBV10-3; J gene: TRBJ2-3; CDR3 DNA: TGTGCCATCAGCCCCCGGGATTCCGAGGTAGATACGCAGTATTTT; CDR3 protein: CAISPRDSEVDTQYF
clone size: -; D gene: -; V gene: TRBV28; J gene: TRBJ2-1; CDR3 DNA: TGTGCCAGCAGTCAACCTTGGAGGGCTGAGCAGTTCTTC; CDR3 protein: CASSQPWRAEQFF
clone size: -; D gene: TRBD1; V gene: TRBV5-1; J gene: TRBJ2-7; CDR3 DNA: TGCGCCAGCAGCCCCGCCGGGACAGGGAGGGCAGAGCAGTACTTC; CDR3 protein: CASSPAGTGRAEQYF
clone size: -; D gene: TRBD2; V gene: TRBV30; J gene: TRBJ2-7; CDR3 DNA: TGTGCCTGGAGTGTATTTAGCGGGAACGAGCAGTACTTC; CDR3 protein: CAWSVFSGNEQYF
clone size: few; D gene: -; V gene: TRBV5-6; J gene: TRBJ1-1; CDR3 DNA: TGTGCCAGCAGCTCTCGGGGGGTGAACACTGAAGCTTTCTTT; CDR3 protein: CASSSRGVNTEAFF
clone size: -; D gene: TRBD2; V gene: TRBV19; J gene: TRBJ2-1; CDR3 DNA: TGTGCCAGTAGTATTTTCAGCGGGGTCTACAATGAGCAGTTCTTC; CDR3 protein: CASSIFSGVYNEQFF
clone size: -; D gene: -; V gene: TRBV7-8; J gene: TRBJ2-6; CDR3 DNA: TGTGCCAGCAGCCCGACACCAACAGGCTCTGGGGCCAACGTCCTGACTTTC; CDR3 protein: CASSPTPTGSGANVLTF
clone size: few; D gene: TRBD1; V gene: TRBV27; J gene: TRBJ2-7; CDR3 DNA: TGTGCCAGCAGTCGTGGGACAGGGGGGAGGTACGAGCAGTACTTC; CDR3 protein: CASSRGTGGRYEQYF
clone size: -; D gene: TRBD1; V gene: TRBV6-1; J gene: TRBJ1-4; CDR3 DNA: TGTGCCAGCAGTGTGGACAGGGGAGGAAATGAAAAACTGTTTTTT; CDR3 protein: CASSVDRGGNEKLFF
clone size: -; D gene: TRBD1; V gene: TRBV2; J gene: TRBJ2-1; CDR3 DNA: TGTGCCAGCCTTCCAGGGGGTGGCGATGAGCAGTTCTTC; CDR3 protein: CASLPGGGDEQFF
clone size: -; D gene: -; V gene: TRBV30; J gene: TRBJ1-1; CDR3 DNA: TGTGCCTGGATGGGGCAGCTTGAAGCTTTCTTT; CDR3 protein: CAWMGQLEAFF
clone size: -; D gene: -; V gene: TRBV6-5; J gene: TRBJ1-6; CDR3 DNA: TGTGCCAGCAGTTCGGTGGTGGGGGGGCCCAATTCACCCCTCCACTTT; CDR3 protein: CASSSVVGGPNSPLHF
clone size: -; D gene: TRBD2; V gene: TRBV27; J gene: TRBJ2-1; CDR3 DNA: TGTGCCAGCAGCCTAGGGACTAGCGGGGGGAATGAGCAGTTCTTC; CDR3 protein: CASSLGTSGGNEQFF
clone size: -; D gene: -; V gene: TRBV7-2; J gene: TRBJ1-1; CDR3 DNA: TGTGCCAGCAGCTTAGACAGGGCGAGGAACACTGAAGCTTTCTTT; CDR3 protein: CASSLDRARNTEAFF
clone size: few; D gene: TRBD1; V gene: TRBV6-5; J gene: TRBJ2-1; CDR3 DNA: TGTGCCAGCAGTTCGGACAGGGTGGACAATGAGCAGTTCTTC; CDR3 protein: CASSSDRVDNEQFF
clone size: -; D gene: -; V gene: TRBV25-1; J gene: TRBJ2-6; CDR3 DNA: TGTGCCAGCAGTAGGGGATCTGGGGCCAACGTCCTGACTTTC; CDR3 protein: CASSRGSGANVLTF
clone size: -; D gene: -; V gene: TRBV7-6; J gene: TRBJ2-1; CDR3 DNA: TGTGCCAGCAGCCCGACAGGAGCCTACAATGAGCAGTTCTTC; CDR3 protein: CASSPTGAYNEQFF
clone size: few; D gene: -; V gene: TRBV7-9; J gene: TRBJ2-5; CDR3 DNA: TGTGCCAGCAGCTTAGCGCCCCCCCGGGTGGGGACCCAGTACTTC; CDR3 protein: CASSLAPPRVGTQYF
clone size: -; D gene: TRBD1; V gene: TRBV29-1; J gene: TRBJ2-7; CDR3 DNA: TGCAGCGCTCTGACAGGGGGATCGGGCGAGCAGTACTTC; CDR3 protein: CSALTGGSGEQYF
clone size: once; D gene: -; V gene: TRBV5-4; J gene: TRBJ2-1; CDR3 DNA: TGTGCCAGCAGCTCCGATGTGAGCAATGAGCAGTTCTTC; CDR3 protein: CASSSDVSNEQFF
clone size: -; D gene: TRBD1; V gene: TRBV5-6; J gene: TRBJ2-5; CDR3 DNA: TGTGCCAGCAGCCTCACAGGGGGGACCCAAGAGACCCAGTACTTC; CDR3 protein: CASSLTGGTQETQYF
clone size: -; D gene: TRBD1; V gene: TRBV5-4; J gene: TRBJ1-3; CDR3 DNA: TGTGCCAGCAGCAGGGGGGGGCAGGGGGCTAGTGGAAACACCATATATTTT; CDR3 protein: CASSRGGQGASGNTIYF
clone size: -; D gene: -; V gene: TRBV25-1; J gene: TRBJ2-1; CDR3 DNA: TGTGCCAGCAGACTAGCCGATTACAATGAGCAGTTCTTC; CDR3 protein: CASRLADYNEQFF
clone size: -; D gene: TRBD1; V gene: TRBV7-9; J gene: TRBJ1-4; CDR3 DNA: TGTGCCAGCAGCCCGGGACAGGGGAATGAAAAACTGTTTTTT; CDR3 protein: CASSPGQGNEKLFF
clone size: -; D gene: -; V gene: TRBV5-1; J gene: TRBJ1-1; CDR3 DNA: TGCGCCAGCAGCTTGTCGGACACTGAAGCTTTCTTT; CDR3 protein: CASSLSDTEAFF
clone size: -; D gene: -; V gene: TRBV7-6; J gene: TRBJ2-3; CDR3 DNA: TGTGCCAGCAGCCCACAGGGCGCCTCGAGAGCAGATACGCAGTATTTT; CDR3 protein: CASSPQGASRADTQYF
clone size: once; D gene: -; V gene: TRBV30; J gene: TRBJ1-2; CDR3 DNA: TGTGCCTGGAGGGGGACAAACTACTATGGCTACACCTTC; CDR3 protein: CAWRGTNYYGYTF
clone size: -; D gene: -; V gene: TRBV9; J gene: TRBJ1-1; CDR3 DNA: TGTGCCAGCAGCCAAACGACAGGCGGGAACACTGAAGCTTTCTTT; CDR3 protein: CASSQTTGGNTEAFF
clone size: -; D gene: -; V gene: TRBV5-1; J gene: TRBJ2-5; CDR3 DNA: TGCGCCAGCAGCTCGGGCGGGACAGCACAAGAGACCCAGTACTTC; CDR3 protein: CASSSGGTAQETQYF
clone size: -; D gene: -; V gene: TRBV21-1; J gene: TRBJ2-1; CDR3 DNA: TGTGCCAGCAGCAAACCGACAGGGGGATCCTACAATGAGCAGTTCTTC; CDR3 protein: CASSKPTGGSYNEQFF
clone size: medium-sized; D gene: TRBD2; V gene: TRBV14; J gene: TRBJ2-3; CDR3 DNA: TGTGCCAGCAGCCAAGATTCGGCGGGAGTGCCCACAGATACGCAGTATTTT; CDR3 protein: CASSQDSAGVPTDTQYF
clone size: -; D gene: -; V gene: TRBV28; J gene: TRBJ2-2; CDR3 DNA: TGTGCCAGCTGCCGCGGGCCCAACACCGGGGAGCTGTTTTTT; CDR3 protein: CASCRGPNTGELFF
clone size: -; D gene: TRBD1; V gene: TRBV14; J gene: TRBJ2-1; CDR3 DNA: TGTGCCAGCAGCCAAGAACGGGACAGGGGGCACTACAATGAGCAGTTCTTC; CDR3 protein: CASSQERDRGHYNEQFF
clone size: few; D gene: -; V gene: TRBV6-1; J gene: TRBJ1-1; CDR3 DNA: TGTGCCAGCAATCCGGGTGTGAACACTGAAGCTTTCTTT; CDR3 protein: CASNPGVNTEAFF
clone size: -; D gene: TRBD1; V gene: TRBV30; J gene: TRBJ1-2; CDR3 DNA: TGTGCCTGGAGTGTAGGGACAGGTGGTGGCTACACCTTC; CDR3 protein: CAWSVGTGGGYTF
clone size: -; D gene: -; V gene: TRBV7-2; J gene: TRBJ1-2; CDR3 DNA: TGTGCCAGCAGCTTAATGACAGGAAGGGCTTGGGGCTACACCTTC; CDR3 protein: CASSLMTGRAWGYTF
clone size: -; D gene: TRBD1; V gene: TRBV7-8; J gene: TRBJ1-5; CDR3 DNA: TGTGCCAGCAGCCTACGCCCGGACAGGGCAAGCAATCAGCCCCAGCATTTT; CDR3 protein: CASSLRPDRASNQPQHF